This TCR beta chain was identified in a study of CD8 T cells in ankylosing spondylitis. With molecular barcodes, quantitative 5'-RACE was used to make the TCR beta libraries. TCRdb redid the calling of the 5' RACE reads with MiXCR, one entry per CDR3 protein. The sample lists about 420,000 distinct CDR3 sequences; 20% to 25% were seen once. Points from the study as a whole: Ankylosing spondylitis blood seemed to carry a telltale TCR beta motif made of roughly 8 highly homologous variants.

CDR3 length equals 16 residues. CDR1 MGHDK and CDR2 SYGVNS come from the germline V gene. The V end was cut by 3 bases, the J end by 1 base, with 13 bases between. Concerning this clonotype itself: What it binds is unknown.

This sequence originates from a male donor with ankylosing spondylitis. The sample taken for sequencing was blood, either unsorted or a sorted T cell fraction (not recorded which). This chain links TRBV25-1 with TRBJ2-1, with D hard to call. The CDR3 protein is CASSDYIHASYNEQFF. DNA of the CDR3: TGTGCCAGCAGTGACTATATTCATGCGTCCTACAATGAGCAGTTCTTC.